This T cell receptor (beta chain) was captured by sequencing in a study of PD-1 blockade in classical Hodgkin lymphoma. Study context: Nivolumab dosing for patients was 3 mg/kg, administered intravenously every 2 weeks.

Study-wide findings and caveats: Complete responders started with a diversity level that resembled newly diagnosed patients at baseline. With CD4+ cells, TCR diversity rose significantly by C4D1, but not with CD8+ cells.

Time point here: cycle 4 day 1 (C4D1), after less than 7 weeks of nivolumab. Following autologous stem cell transplantation, relapse occurred in every patient, and exposure to brentuximab vedotin varied. TCRdb's copy holds only in-frame clones and misses some; the assay was immunoSEQ multiplex PCR. The sample has some 93,000 clones, about 83% seen once. The germline CDR1 and CDR2 sequences are SQVTM and ANQGSEA. This CDR3 contains 15 residues. V dropped 2 bases and J dropped 3; count of bases not matched to a gene: 6. On this clone itself: What it binds is not known.

V and J are TRBV29-1 and TRBJ2-7, with 11 positions matching TRBD2. The specimen was peripheral blood mononuclear cells (PBMCs), collected before the fourth cycle of nivolumab. This clonotype originated in a human donor with classical Hodgkin lymphoma. The CDR3 protein is CSVETLTSGSYEQYF. The CDR3 nucleotides are TGCAGCGTTGAAACCCTTACTAGCGGGAGCTACGAGCAGTACTTC.